One and the same sample provided the 18 T cell receptor beta chains below, sequenced in a study of human T cells and chemical hapten exposure (dated by TCRdb to 2020 to 2023). The time point label, read with the paper, signifies: patch test 1, 2 weeks after DPC sensitization. What this sample's treatment or condition label stands for: therapeutic diphenylcyclopropenone sensitization with weekly scalp DPC. Library preparation used RACE. Sequencing was performed on a NextSeq 500. Using fastp trimming at Q25 and MiXCR clonotype assembly, TCRdb reanalyzed the public sequencing data and kept in-frame beta chains. Identical CDR3 protein sequences are pooled into one entry, listed with their most common genes and DNA. For this sample the table gives some 380,000 distinct CDR3 sequences, of which approximately 4.4% were detected only once. The ten largest clones represent about 2.1% of the sample. Material: whole blood, obtained in connection with sensitization to the hapten diphenylcyclopropenone (DPC). Receptors originate from a woman aged 45-65 years with alopecia areata. Some clones in this sample may be carry-over from other donors' samples.

This clonotype appeared a few times. The gene calls are TRBV9 and TRBJ1-4; the D is unclear. Deletions cut 2 bases from V and 7 bases from J, with 15 bases between. The CDR3 is 15 amino acids. Germline CDR1 SGDLS, CDR2 YYNGEE. The CDR3 DNA follows: TGTGCCAGCAGCGTTCGTGAGGATTCAAGTGAAAAACTGTTTTTT. As protein: CASSVREDSSEKLFF.

This clonotype was seen many times. V and J are TRBV9 and TRBJ2-3; perhaps TRBD2 as D (6 bases). The CDR3 spans 17 residues. CDR1 is SGDLS, CDR2 YYNGEE, per germline. V was trimmed by 3 bases and J by 5 bases, leaving 22 bases between them. This chain's CDR3 is CASSGSWRRAPGDTQYF. DNA for the CDR3: TGTGCCAGCAGCGGCTCTTGGCGGAGGGCCCCCGGAGATACGCAGTATTTT.

There are a few counts of this clonotype. The gene calls are TRBV6-4 and TRBJ1-1, with 8 bases that match TRBD1. Germline V gene lookup returns CDR1 MRHNA and CDR2 SNTAGT. The length of the CDR3 is 15 residues. V lost 7 bases and J lost 7; bases outside the gene matches: 14. The CDR3 region is CASKPAGGDAFEAFF. For the CDR3, the DNA is TGTGCCAGCAAACCTGCAGGGGGCGACGCCTTTGAAGCTTTCTTT.

The table lists this clonotype with many counts. The chain recombines TRBV7-2 with TRBJ1-4; tentatively, D is TRBD1 (5 bases). The CDR3 totals 14 residues. Germline CDR1 reads SGHTA; CDR2 reads FQGNSA. Trimming left V 5 bases short and J 4 bases short, with 11 bases between. The CDR3 sequence is CASSPTGNNEKLFF. The DNA for the CDR3 is TGTGCCAGCAGCCCAACAGGAAATAATGAAAAACTGTTTTTT.

This clonotype turned up a few times. This chain connects TRBV7-6 to TRBJ1-1; no reliable D call. V shed 5 bases and J shed 2 bases, with 15 bases lying between them. The V gene's germline CDR1 is SGHVS and CDR2 FNYEAQ. This CDR3 is 15 amino acids long. For the CDR3, the DNA is TGTGCCAGCAGCCCAAGCTCACGGATAAACACTGAAGCTTTCTTT. Protein sequence: CASSPSSRINTEAFF.

The CDR3 spells CASSLSSGGGETQYF. Here the CDR3 DNA reads TGCGCCAGCAGCTTGTCTAGCGGGGGAGGAGAAACCCAGTACTTC. The chain carries TRBV5-1 and TRBJ2-5, with 10 bases that match TRBD2. Germline loops: CDR1 SGHRS, CDR2 YFSETQ. The length of the CDR3 is 15 residues. V lost 1 base and J lost 8; bases outside the gene matches: 8.

The V call is TRBV30, the J call TRBJ1-5, with 11 bases aligning to TRBD1. The CDR3 is 15 residues long. V trimming: 3 bases; J trimming: 4 bases; junction bases outside the gene matches: 5. CDR1 is GTSNPN and CDR2 is SVGIG in the germline V gene (reference sequence). The CDR3 region is CAWSVGTGGNQPQHF. Here the CDR3 DNA reads TGTGCCTGGAGCGTCGGGACAGGGGGAAATCAGCCCCAGCATTTT. The entire variable domain, with the rest obtained from reference TRBV30 and TRBJ1-5, is as follows: SQTIHQWPATLVQPVGSPLSLECTVEGTSNPNLYWYRQAAGRGLQLLFYSVGIGQISSEVPQNLSASRPQDRQFILSSKKLLLSDSGFYLCAWSVGTGGNQPQHFGDGTRLSIL.

Comment on this clonotype: Germline and junction disagree at one end, which may indicate a read error. This chain joins TRBV18 and TRBJ2-5; D gene uncertain. CDR1 and CDR2 (germline): KGHSH, LQKENI. This CDR3 region has 12 residues. Written as DNA, the CDR3 is TGTACCAGCTCCCCGGCGGAAGAGACCCAGTACTTC. Amino acid sequence: CTSSPAEETQYF.

This clonotype was counted at least ten times. This chain's CDR3 is CASSEGRIRPYEQYF. The CDR3 DNA reads as TGTGCCAGCAGTGAGGGGCGGATAAGACCCTACGAGCAGTACTTC. This sequence joins TRBV25-1 and TRBJ2-7, with D possibly TRBD1 on 5 matching bases. The V and J ends lost 3 bases and 2 bases respectively, with 14 bases between them. From germline, CDR1 is MGHDK and CDR2 SYGVNS. The CDR3 length is 15 residues.

This clonotype occurred many times. The chain employs TRBV10-3 and TRBJ1-5; D unresolved. There are 15 residues in the CDR3. V was pared by 2 bases and J by 0 bases, with 8 bases between. Germline-derived CDR1 and CDR2 are ENHRY and SYGVKD. The DNA of the CDR3 is TGTGCCATCAGTGAGGGGCAACTTAGCAATCAGCCCCAGCATTTT. This sequence encodes CAISEGQLSNQPQHF.

This clonotype has a handful of counts. The rearrangement joins TRBV18 to TRBJ2-3; 12 nucleotides align to TRBD2. Looked up from germline, CDR1 is KGHSH and CDR2 is LQKENI. The CDR3 totals 16 residues. The V segment lost 3 bases and the J segment 5 bases; nucleotides outside the gene matches: 6. This CDR3 reads CASSPASGRAGDTQYF. For the CDR3, the DNA is TGTGCCAGCTCACCTGCTAGCGGGAGGGCCGGAGATACGCAGTATTTT.

The chain links TRBV6-5 to TRBJ1-6; possible D gene TRBD1, 5 bases. This CDR3 contains 14 residues. Germline CDR1 MNHEY, CDR2 SVGAGI. The germline V and J ends were trimmed by 2 bases and 10 bases, with 12 bases remaining between them. This CDR3 is CASSYGGGGSPLHF. CDR3 sequence (DNA): TGTGCCAGCAGTTACGGCGGGGGGGGATCACCCCTCCACTTT.

This clonotype was detected only a few times. The chain uses TRBV5-1 and TRBJ2-5, with D perhaps being TRBD1 or TRBD2 (6 bases each). Germline CDR1 reads SGHRS; CDR2 reads YFSETQ. The CDR3 consists of 15 residues. Trimming pared 2 bases from V and 1 base from J, leaving 12 bases between. The CDR3 nucleotides read TGCGCCAGCAGCTTTGGAGGGGGGATCCAAGAGACCCAGTACTTC. Its translation: CASSFGGGIQETQYF.

This clonotype was recorded many times. The chain couples TRBV25-1 to TRBJ1-1; TRBD1 might be the D (5 bases). Germline V gives CDR1 MGHDK, CDR2 SYGVNS. The CDR3 spans 12 residues. The V end was cut by 3 bases, the J end by 5 bases, with 7 bases between. CDR3 nucleotides: TGTGCCAGCAGTGAGTGGGGGACTGAAGCTTTCTTT. Protein product: CASSEWGTEAFF.

This clonotype was picked up a small number of times. This chain joins TRBV5-1 and TRBJ2-5; D uncertain. With 2 bases removed from V and 4 bases from J, the gap between germline ends came to 9 bases. The germline gives CDR1 SGHRS, CDR2 YFSETQ. The length of the CDR3 is 13 residues. CDR3 protein: CASSLVYGETQYF. The CDR3 region has the DNA TGCGCCAGCAGCTTAGTGTATGGAGAGACCCAGTACTTC. The variable domain in full, with the rest retrieved from reference TRBV5-1 and TRBJ2-5, is KAGVTQTPRYLIKTRGQQVTLSCSPISGHRSVSWYQQTPGQGLQFLFEYFSETQRNKGNFPGRFSGRQFSNSRSEMNVSTLELGDSALYLCASSLVYGETQYFGPGTRLLVL.

This clonotype has more than one count but fewer than ten. The chain employs TRBV20-1 and TRBJ2-7; 12 bases match TRBD2. The germline V gene has CDR1 DFQATT and CDR2 SNEGSKA (reference sequence). This CDR3 has 14 amino acids. After removal of 6 bases from V and 4 bases from J, the junction contained 7 bases not matched to a gene. DNA for the CDR3: TGCAGTGCCCATGGACTAGCGGGATCTTACGAGCAGTACTTC. Its protein product is CSAHGLAGSYEQYF.

In its sample, this clonotype was seen many times. This sequence joins TRBV21-1 and TRBJ2-4; the DNA was not compared with TRBD1, the D call given in the table. TRBV21-1 represents a pseudogene. This CDR3 has 16 amino acids. CDR3 nucleotide sequence: TGTGCCAGCAGCAAAAACTTGGACAGAGCCAAAAACATTCAGTACTTC. As protein: CASSKNLDRAKNIQYF.

This clonotype was counted at least ten times. DNA of the CDR3: TGTGCCAGCAGTGGGACAGGGGGCGGCTACACCTTC. Encoded protein: CASSGTGGGYTF. The J gene is TRBJ1-2, the V gene TRBV12-3 or TRBV12-4; 12 bases are shared with TRBD1. This CDR3 region has 12 residues. J lost 8 bases, V lost 5 bases, and 0 bases had no gene match.